The source of this TCR beta chain is a study of CD8 T cells in ankylosing spondylitis (dated by TCRdb to the late 2010s). Notes on the research overall: T cell receptor beta repertoires were profiled in healthy donors and ankylosing spondylitis patients so that disease-linked TCR variants could be found. The full study cohort comprised 25 ankylosing spondylitis patients and about 110 healthy donors. Peripheral blood was sampled, and synovial fluid was also collected from ankylosing spondylitis patients.

What the research found in general, with its limitations: Some of the motif variants had been reported before in the synovial fluid and blood of reactive arthritis patients, a finding that suggests common disease-initiation mechanisms. The disease-linked clones had a CD8+ phenotype and were found at relatively low frequencies in peripheral blood. A TCR beta motif made up of eight highly homologous amino acid variants appeared to be characteristic of blood from ankylosing spondylitis patients. According to the report, matched synovial fluid samples from ankylosing spondylitis patients were significantly enriched for the disease-linked clones.

As for this clonotype: What this receptor recognizes is not known. Base-call qualities are not available, and no considerably larger clone is one nucleotide away.

Reading from cysteine to phenylalanine, the CDR3 counts 15 amino acids. Only CDR3 DNA remains: 45 bases, in frame from the first base. The germline V gene (reference sequence) yields DFQATT for CDR1 and SNEGSKA for CDR2. At the junction V is shortened by 2 bases and J by 3 bases, with 16 bases in between. Synovial fluid samples and blood samples obtained from the same ankylosing spondylitis patients were matched. Sequencing relied on an Illumina HiSeq 2500. TCR beta libraries were prepared by quantitative 5'-RACE with molecular barcodes. On the authors' methods: Disease-linked TCR variants were identified with a new computational method built on a probabilistic model of VDJ rearrangement. TCRdb cleaned the public reads at Q25 with fastp, built clones with MiXCR and kept in-frame beta chains. CDR3 protein duplicates are merged, each entry listing the most common genes and DNA. The V and J calls follow TCRdb's processing rather than the paper's. In all, the sample holds roughly 150,000 distinct CDR3 sequences, and roughly 30% of those were seen once. The top ten clonotypes cover 4.5% to 6% of the sample.

The chain couples TRBV20-1 to TRBJ1-1; too little of a D gene remains to name it. This TCR came from a male donor with ankylosing spondylitis. Sequencing was done on a sample of synovial fluid, either unsorted or a sorted T cell fraction (not recorded which). The DNA sequence follows: TGCAGTGCTAGATTTCGAGGGCGCGCGGACACTGAAGCTTTCTTT. It specifies CSARFRGRADTEAFF.